This T cell receptor beta chain emerged from a study of blood T cell repertoires in COVID-19. Sequenced by immunoSEQ multiplex PCR; TCRdb stores in-frame clones only, minus some. The table lists roughly 280,000 clones, about 87% of them singletons. Between the trimmed V and J ends, which lost 11 bases and 4 bases, there was a span of 17 bases. The germline gives CDR1 ENHRY, CDR2 SYGVKD. This CDR3 has 13 amino acids. The study drew participants aged about 18 to 89 years from roughly 25 US areas. V and J are TRBV10-3 and TRBJ1-1, with D possibly TRBD1 on 5 matching bases. The sample comprised PBMCs or T cells enriched from blood (not recorded which). The source of this sequence is a woman between 25 and 40 years old with acute COVID-19. The CDR3 sequence: CAVFQGGGTEAFF. The DNA of the CDR3 is TGTGCCGTATTCCAGGGCGGTGGCACTGAAGCTTTCTTT.